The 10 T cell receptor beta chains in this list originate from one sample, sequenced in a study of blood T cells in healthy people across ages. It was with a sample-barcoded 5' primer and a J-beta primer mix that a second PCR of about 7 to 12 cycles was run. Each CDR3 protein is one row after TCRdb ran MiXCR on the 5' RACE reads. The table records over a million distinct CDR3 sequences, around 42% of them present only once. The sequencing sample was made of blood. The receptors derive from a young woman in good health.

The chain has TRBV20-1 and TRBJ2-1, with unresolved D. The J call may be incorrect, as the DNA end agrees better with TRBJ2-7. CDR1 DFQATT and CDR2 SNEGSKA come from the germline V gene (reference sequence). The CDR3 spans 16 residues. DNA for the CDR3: TGCAGTGCTAGCCGACCGGACCTCAGCTCCTACAATGAGCAGTACTTC. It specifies CSASRPDLSSYNEQYF.

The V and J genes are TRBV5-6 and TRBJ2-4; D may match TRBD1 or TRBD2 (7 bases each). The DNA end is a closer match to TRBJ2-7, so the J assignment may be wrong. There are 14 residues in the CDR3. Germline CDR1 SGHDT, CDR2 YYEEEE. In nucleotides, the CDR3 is TGTGCCAGCAGCGGAAGCGGGACAGCCTACGAGCAGTACTTC. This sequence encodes CASSGSGTAYEQYF.

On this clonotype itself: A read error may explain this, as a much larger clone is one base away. The chain's CDR3 is CASSVSGKVKSAFF. CDR3 coding DNA: TGTGCCAGCAGTGTATCGGGCAAGGTTAAGTCAGCTTTCTTT. The chain links TRBV12-3 or TRBV12-4 to TRBJ1-1; D not resolved. CDR3 length: 14 residues. The V gene lost 5 bases and the J gene lost 10 bases, with 20 bases spanning the gap.

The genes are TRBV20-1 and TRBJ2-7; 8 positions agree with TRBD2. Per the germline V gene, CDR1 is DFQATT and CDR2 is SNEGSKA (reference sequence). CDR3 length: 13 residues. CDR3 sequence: CKVSGALYNEQYF. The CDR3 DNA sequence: TGCAAGGTTAGCGGGGCCCTCTACAATGAGCAGTACTTC.

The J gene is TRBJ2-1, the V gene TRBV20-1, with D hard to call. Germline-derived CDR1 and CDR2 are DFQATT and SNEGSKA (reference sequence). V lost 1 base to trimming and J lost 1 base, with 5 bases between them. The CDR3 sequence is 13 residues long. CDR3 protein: CSARATSYNEQFF. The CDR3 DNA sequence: TGCAGTGCTAGAGCAACATCCTACAATGAGCAGTTCTTC.

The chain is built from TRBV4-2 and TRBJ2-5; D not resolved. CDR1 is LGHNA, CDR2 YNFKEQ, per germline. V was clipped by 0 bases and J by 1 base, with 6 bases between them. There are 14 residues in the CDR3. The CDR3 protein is CASSQDGFQETQYF. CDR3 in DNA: TGTGCCAGCAGCCAAGATGGGTTCCAAGAGACCCAGTACTTC.

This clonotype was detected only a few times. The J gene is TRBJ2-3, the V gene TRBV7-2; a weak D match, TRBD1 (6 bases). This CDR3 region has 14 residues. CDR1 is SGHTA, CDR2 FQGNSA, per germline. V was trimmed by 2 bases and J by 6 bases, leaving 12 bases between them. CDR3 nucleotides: TGTGCCAGCAGCTTAAGTTCAGGGGTCGATACGCAGTATTTT. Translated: CASSLSSGVDTQYF. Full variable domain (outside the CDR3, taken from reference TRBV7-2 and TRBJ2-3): GAGVSQSPSNKVTEKGKDVELRCDPISGHTALYWYRQSLGQGLEFLIYFQGNSAPDKSGLPSDRFSAERTGGSVSTLTIQRTQQEDSAVYLCASSLSSGVDTQYFGPGTRLTVL.

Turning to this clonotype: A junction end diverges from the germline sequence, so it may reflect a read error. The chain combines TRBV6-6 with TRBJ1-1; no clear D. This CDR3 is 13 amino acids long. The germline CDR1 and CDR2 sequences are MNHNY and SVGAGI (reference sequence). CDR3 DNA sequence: TGTGCCAGCACTCAAACAGCAAACACTGTAGCTTTCTTT. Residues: CASTQTANTVAFF.

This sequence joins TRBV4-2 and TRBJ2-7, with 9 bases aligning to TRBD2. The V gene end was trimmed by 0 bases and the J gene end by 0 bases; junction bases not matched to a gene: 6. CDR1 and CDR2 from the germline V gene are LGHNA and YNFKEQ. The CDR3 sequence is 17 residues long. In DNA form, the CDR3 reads TGTGCCAGCAGCCAAGAGTTCCCTAGCGGGAACTCCTACGAGCAGTACTTC. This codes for CASSQEFPSGNSYEQYF.

For the CDR3, the DNA is TGTGCCAGCAGTTTTTCTCAGGGAGGTAATCAGCCCCAGCATTTT. Amino acid sequence: CASSFSQGGNQPQHF. The chain has TRBV6-2 or TRBV6-3 and TRBJ1-5; TRBD1 is a possible D gene (5 bases). The V end was cut by 4 bases, the J end by 4 bases, with 14 bases between. CDR1 is MNHEY, CDR2 SVGEGT, per germline. This CDR3 has 15 amino acids.